A selection of T cell receptor beta chains follows, all from one sample in a study of shared clonotypes between healthy human individuals. Only in-frame clones appear in the TCRdb table, and some are missing; sequencing was by immunoSEQ multiplex PCR. The sample consists of 2 million to 2.5 million clones, 85% to 95% of them appearing once. The specimen sequenced was naive CD4+ T cells sorted from blood. These receptor sequences come from a man younger than 35 in good health. The conserved cysteine and the conserved F or W are not part of the CDR3 here. The D gene is left open where the match is weak.

V gene	D gene	CDR3 protein
TRBV7-2	.	ASSKGGGRETQY
TRBV14	.	ASSQIVNTGELF
TRBV19	.	ASSIRGTEQY
TRBV28	TRBD1	ASSSGDRSSYEQY
TRBV2	TRBD1	ASRSRTGAETQY
TRBV5-1	.	ASSLAGTQPTDTQY
TRBV6-5	.	ASRDLSGPKNIQY
TRBV5-1	TRBD2	ASSLGLAGGSEDTQY
TRBV6-5	.	ASSYSGGRSNYGYT
TRBV6-6	.	ASSRGPLATNEKLF
TRBV30	TRBD1	AWSTPTGVYGYT
TRBV5-1	TRBD2	ASTAGGPQETQY
TRBV6-5	TRBD1	ASSFSQGAKNIQY
TRBV7-2	TRBD2	ASSLALGGGTDTQY
TRBV19	.	ASSIRLSSSYNSPLH
TRBV5-1	.	ATRMGTENTGELF
TRBV5-1	TRBD1	ASSPGQGQY
TRBV6-1	.	ASSEGPSQF
TRBV5-1	.	ASSLEFGSDGYT
TRBV6-5	.	ASSRGGQETQY
TRBV5-1	TRBD2	ASSLGTGTSGINEQF
TRBV15	TRBD1	ATSRVQGAYEQY
TRBV29-1	.	SVGQLNTEAF
TRBV7-9	.	ASRSGVSTEAF
TRBV6-5	.	ASSSRRSSYEQY
TRBV11-2	.	ASSISPQVNTEAF
TRBV11-2	.	ASSLDRIVSGELF
TRBV6-1	.	ASRTEASNQPQH
TRBV18	.	ASSPLSGTETQY
TRBV2	.	ASSGRNGKYEQY
TRBV4-2	.	ASSQDPGANYGYT
TRBV7-2	.	ASSAVGASEAF